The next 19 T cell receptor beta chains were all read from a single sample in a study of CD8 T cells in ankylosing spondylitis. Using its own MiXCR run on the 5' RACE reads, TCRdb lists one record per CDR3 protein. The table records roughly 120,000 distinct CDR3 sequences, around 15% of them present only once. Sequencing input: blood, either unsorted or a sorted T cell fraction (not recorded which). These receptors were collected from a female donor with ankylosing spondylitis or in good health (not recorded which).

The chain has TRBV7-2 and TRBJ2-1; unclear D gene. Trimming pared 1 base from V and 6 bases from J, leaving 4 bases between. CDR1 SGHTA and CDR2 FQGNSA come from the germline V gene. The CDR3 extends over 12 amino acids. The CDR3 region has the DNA TGTGCCAGCAGCTTAGTTCTCAATGAGCAGTTCTTC. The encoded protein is CASSLVLNEQFF.

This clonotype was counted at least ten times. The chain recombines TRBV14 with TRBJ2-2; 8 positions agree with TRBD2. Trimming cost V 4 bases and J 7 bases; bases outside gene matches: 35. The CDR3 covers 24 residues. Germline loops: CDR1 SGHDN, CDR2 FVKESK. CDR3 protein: CASSPEGAGGVAGPHRVKHGELFF. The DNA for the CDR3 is TGTGCCAGCAGCCCCGAAGGGGCAGGTGGGGTAGCGGGGCCCCATCGGGTAAAACACGGGGAGCTGTTTTTT.

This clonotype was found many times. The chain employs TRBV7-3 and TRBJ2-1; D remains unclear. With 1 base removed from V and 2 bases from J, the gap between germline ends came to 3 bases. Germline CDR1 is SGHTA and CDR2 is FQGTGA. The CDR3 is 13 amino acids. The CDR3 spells CASSLSPYNEQFF. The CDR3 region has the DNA TGTGCCAGCAGCTTAAGCCCCTACAATGAGCAGTTCTTC.

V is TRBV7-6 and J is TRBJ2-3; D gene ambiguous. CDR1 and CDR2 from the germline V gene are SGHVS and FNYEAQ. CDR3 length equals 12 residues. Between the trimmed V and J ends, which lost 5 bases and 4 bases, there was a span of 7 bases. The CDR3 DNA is TGTGCCAGCAGCCACTTATCAGATACGCAGTATTTT. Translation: CASSHLSDTQYF.

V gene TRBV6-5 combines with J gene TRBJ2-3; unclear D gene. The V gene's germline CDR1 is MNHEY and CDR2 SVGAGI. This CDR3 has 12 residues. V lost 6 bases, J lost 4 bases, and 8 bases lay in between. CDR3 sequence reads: CASRNTADTQYF. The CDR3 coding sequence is TGTGCCAGCAGGAATACTGCAGATACGCAGTATTTT.

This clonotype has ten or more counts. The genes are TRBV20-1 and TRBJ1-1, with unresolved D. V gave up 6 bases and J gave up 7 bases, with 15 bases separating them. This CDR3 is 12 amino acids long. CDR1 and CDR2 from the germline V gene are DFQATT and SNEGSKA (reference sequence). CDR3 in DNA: TGCAGTGCCCCCCTACTAGCTCTTGAAGCTTTCTTT. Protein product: CSAPLLALEAFF.

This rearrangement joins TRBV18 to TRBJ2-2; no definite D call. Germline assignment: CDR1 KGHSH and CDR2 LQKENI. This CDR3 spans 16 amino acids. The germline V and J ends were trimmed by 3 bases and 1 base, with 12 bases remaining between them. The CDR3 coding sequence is TGTGCCAGCTCACCTCTCGGTATGGGGAACACCGGGGAGCTGTTTTTT. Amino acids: CASSPLGMGNTGELFF.

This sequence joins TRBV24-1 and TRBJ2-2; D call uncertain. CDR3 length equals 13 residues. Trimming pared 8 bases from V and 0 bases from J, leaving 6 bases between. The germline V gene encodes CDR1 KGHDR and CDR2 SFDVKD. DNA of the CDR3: TGTGCCACCAAGGACCCGAACACCGGGGAGCTGTTTTTT. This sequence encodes CATKDPNTGELFF.

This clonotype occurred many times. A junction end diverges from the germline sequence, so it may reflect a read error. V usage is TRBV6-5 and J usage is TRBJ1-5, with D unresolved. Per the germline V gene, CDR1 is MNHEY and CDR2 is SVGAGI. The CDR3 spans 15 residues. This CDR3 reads CASSSPGLRNQPQHF. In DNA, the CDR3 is TGTGCCAGCAGTTCCCCCGGACTCCGCAACCAGCCCCAGCATTTT.

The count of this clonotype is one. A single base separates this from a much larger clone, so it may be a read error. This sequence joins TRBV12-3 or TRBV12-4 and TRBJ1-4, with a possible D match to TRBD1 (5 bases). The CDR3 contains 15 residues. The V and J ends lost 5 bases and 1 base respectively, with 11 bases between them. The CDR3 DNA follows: TGTGCCAGCAGTCCCTTGAGGGGAACTAATGAAAAACTGTTTTTT. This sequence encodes CASSPLRGTNEKLFF.

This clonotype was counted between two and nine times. The CDR3 DNA is TGTGCCACCAGTGGTTTTCGGGGGACCCAAAATAGCAATCAGCCCCAGCATTTT. Translating gives CATSGFRGTQNSNQPQHF. The chain uses TRBV24-1 and TRBJ1-5; perhaps TRBD1 as D (5 bases). The CDR3 runs to 18 residues. Per the germline V gene, CDR1 is KGHDR and CDR2 is SFDVKD. Trimming left V 5 bases short and J 0 bases short, with 19 bases between.

CDR3 in amino acids: CASSQGSTGTF. The CDR3 bases are TGTGCCAGCAGCCAAGGGTCGACGGGGACCTTC. This chain connects TRBV3-1 to TRBJ1-2; D unresolved. V was pared by 1 base and J by 14 bases, with 11 bases between. There are 11 residues in the CDR3. The germline CDR1 and CDR2 sequences are LGHDT and YNNKEL (reference sequence).

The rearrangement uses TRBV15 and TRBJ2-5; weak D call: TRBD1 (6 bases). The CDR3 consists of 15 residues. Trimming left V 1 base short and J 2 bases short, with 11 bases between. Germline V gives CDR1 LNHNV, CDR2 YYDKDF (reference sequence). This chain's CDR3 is CATSRGGPAQETQYF. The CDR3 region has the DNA TGTGCCACCAGCAGAGGGGGGCCGGCGCAAGAGACCCAGTACTTC.

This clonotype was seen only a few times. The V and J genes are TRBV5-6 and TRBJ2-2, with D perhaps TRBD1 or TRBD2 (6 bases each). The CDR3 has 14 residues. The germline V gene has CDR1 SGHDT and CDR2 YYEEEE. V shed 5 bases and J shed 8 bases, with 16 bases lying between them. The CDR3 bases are TGTGCCAGCAGTTCCGGGGGCATCATTGGGGAGCTGTTTTTT. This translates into CASSSGGIIGELFF.

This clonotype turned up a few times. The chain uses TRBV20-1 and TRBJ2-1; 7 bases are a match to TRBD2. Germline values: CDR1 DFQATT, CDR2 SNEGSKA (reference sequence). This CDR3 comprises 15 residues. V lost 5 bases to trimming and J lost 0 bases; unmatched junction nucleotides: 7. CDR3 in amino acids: CSAGGSPVSYNEQFF. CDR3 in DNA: TGCAGTGCTGGCGGGAGCCCAGTCTCCTACAATGAGCAGTTCTTC.

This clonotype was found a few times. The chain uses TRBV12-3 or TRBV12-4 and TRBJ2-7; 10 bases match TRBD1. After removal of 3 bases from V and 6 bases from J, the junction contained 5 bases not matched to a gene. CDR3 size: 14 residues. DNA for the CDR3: TGTGCCAGCAGTTTCCGGGGACAGGGGCTCGAGCAGTACTTC. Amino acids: CASSFRGQGLEQYF.

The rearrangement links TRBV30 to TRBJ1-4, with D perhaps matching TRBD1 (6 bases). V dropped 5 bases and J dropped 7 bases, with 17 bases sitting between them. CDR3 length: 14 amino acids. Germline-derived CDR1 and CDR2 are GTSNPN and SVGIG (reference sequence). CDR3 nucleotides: TGTGCCTGGGGGAGACGGGGGGCGAGTGAAAAACTGTTTTTT. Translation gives CAWGRRGASEKLFF.

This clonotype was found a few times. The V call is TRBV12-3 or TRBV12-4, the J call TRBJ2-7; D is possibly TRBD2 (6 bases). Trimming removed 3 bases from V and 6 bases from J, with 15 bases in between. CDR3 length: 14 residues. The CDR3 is CASSFAQGLLEQYF. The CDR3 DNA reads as TGTGCCAGCAGTTTCGCCCAGGGACTTCTCGAGCAGTACTTC.

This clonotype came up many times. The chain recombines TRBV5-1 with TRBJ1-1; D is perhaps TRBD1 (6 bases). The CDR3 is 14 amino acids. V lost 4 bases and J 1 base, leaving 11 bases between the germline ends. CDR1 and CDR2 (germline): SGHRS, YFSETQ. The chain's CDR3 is CASSPSTGNTEAFF. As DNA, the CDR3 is TGCGCCAGCAGCCCCTCGACAGGGAACACTGAAGCTTTCTTT.